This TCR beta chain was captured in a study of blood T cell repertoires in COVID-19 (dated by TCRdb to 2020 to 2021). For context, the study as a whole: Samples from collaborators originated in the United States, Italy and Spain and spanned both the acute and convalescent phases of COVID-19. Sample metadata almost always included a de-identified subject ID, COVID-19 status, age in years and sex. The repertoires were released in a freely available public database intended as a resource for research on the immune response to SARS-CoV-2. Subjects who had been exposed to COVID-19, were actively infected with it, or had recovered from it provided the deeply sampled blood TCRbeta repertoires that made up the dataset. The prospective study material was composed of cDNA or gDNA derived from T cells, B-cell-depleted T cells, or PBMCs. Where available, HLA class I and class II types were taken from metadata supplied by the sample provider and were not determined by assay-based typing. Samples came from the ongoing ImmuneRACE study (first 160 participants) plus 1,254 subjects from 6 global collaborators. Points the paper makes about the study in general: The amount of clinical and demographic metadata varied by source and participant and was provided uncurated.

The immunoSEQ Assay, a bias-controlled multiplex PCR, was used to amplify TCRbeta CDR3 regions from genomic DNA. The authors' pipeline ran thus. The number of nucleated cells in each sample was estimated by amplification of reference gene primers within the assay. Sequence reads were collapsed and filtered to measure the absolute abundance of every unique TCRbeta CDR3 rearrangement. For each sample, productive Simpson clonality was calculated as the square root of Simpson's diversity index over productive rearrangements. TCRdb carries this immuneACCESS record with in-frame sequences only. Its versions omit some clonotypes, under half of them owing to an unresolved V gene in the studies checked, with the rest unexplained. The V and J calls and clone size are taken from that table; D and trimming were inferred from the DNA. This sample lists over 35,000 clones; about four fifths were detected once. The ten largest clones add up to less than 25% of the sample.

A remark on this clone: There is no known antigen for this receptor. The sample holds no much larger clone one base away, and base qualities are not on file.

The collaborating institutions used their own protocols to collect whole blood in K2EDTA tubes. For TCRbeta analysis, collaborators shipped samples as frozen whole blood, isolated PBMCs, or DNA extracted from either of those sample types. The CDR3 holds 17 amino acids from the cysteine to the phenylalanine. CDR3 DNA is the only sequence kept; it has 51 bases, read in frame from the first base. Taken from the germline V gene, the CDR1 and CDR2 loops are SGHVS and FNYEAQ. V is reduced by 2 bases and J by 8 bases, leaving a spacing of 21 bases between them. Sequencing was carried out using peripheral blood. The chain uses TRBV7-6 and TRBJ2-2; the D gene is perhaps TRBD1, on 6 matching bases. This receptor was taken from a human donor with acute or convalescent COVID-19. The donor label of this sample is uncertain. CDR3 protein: CASSLQGQGSPQGELFF. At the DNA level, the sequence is TGTGCCAGCAGCTTACAGGGGCAGGGCTCACCCCAGGGGGAGCTGTTTTTT.